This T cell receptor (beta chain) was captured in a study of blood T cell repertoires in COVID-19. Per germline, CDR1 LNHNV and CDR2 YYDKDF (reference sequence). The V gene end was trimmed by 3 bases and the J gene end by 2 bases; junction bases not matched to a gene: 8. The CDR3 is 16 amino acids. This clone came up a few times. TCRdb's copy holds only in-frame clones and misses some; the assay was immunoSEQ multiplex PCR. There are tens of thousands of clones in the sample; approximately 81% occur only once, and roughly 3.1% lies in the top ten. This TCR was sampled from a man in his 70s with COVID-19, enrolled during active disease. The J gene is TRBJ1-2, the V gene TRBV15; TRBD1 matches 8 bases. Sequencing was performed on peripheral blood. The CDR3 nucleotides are TGTGCCACCAGCAGGGAACCCAGGGGGCAAAACTATGGCTACACCTTC. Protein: CATSREPRGQNYGYTF.